A single sample gave rise to the 20 T cell receptor beta chains below, sequenced in a study of blood T cells in healthy people across ages. Using a J-beta primer mix together with a sample-barcoded 5' primer, a second PCR was run for about 6 to 12 cycles. TCRdb itself ran the 5' RACE reads through MiXCR, one entry per CDR3 protein. The repertoire includes more than 500,000 distinct CDR3 sequences, 25% to 35% of them detected once, and approximately 3.5% sits in the top ten. The same sample was also used in a study of T cells of mothers and their children.

The sequenced sample consisted of blood. Receptors originate from a boy aged 2-9 years in good health.

The V and J genes are TRBV29-1 and TRBJ2-7; tentatively, D is TRBD1 (5 bases). V lost 7 bases, J lost 3 bases, and 16 bases lay in between. The CDR3 totals 13 residues. Germline CDR1 and CDR2: SQVTM and ANQGSEA. CDR3 DNA: TGCAGCGCCCTGGCGGACACACTCTACGAGCAGTACTTC. Translation gives CSALADTLYEQYF.

This clonotype was seen only a few times. V usage is TRBV4-2 and J usage is TRBJ2-1; 8 bases map to TRBD2. V was pared by 4 bases and J by 0 bases, with 8 bases of the junction left unmatched. There are 17 residues in the CDR3. Germline lookup yields CDR1 LGHNA and CDR2 YNFKEQ. CDR3 sequence reads: CASSLKKRESSYNEQFF. The CDR3 DNA follows: TGTGCCAGCAGCCTAAAAAAGCGGGAGAGCTCCTACAATGAGCAGTTCTTC.

The V gene is TRBV7-9, the J gene TRBJ1-1, with TRBD1 as a possible D gene (5 bases). CDR1 and CDR2 from the germline V gene are SEHNR and FQNEAQ (reference sequence). This CDR3 contains 14 residues. Deletions cut 1 base from V and 4 bases from J, with 10 bases between. The CDR3 DNA is TGTGCCAGCAGCTTAGATCAGGGTCCCACTGAAGCTTTCTTT. Encoded protein: CASSLDQGPTEAFF.

J is TRBJ2-1 and V is TRBV27; no clear D gene. Germline CDR1 and CDR2: MNHEY and SMNVEV (reference sequence). The CDR3 has 11 amino acids. Trimming pared 6 bases from V and 9 bases from J, leaving 9 bases between. This CDR3 reads CASRFRAEQFF. In DNA, the CDR3 is TGTGCCAGCAGATTTAGGGCTGAGCAGTTCTTC.

This chain links TRBV10-3 with TRBJ2-1, with 8 nucleotides matching TRBD2. The V and J ends lost 2 bases and 0 bases, in that order; junction bases with no gene match: 12. Germline assignment: CDR1 ENHRY and CDR2 SYGVKD. There are 19 residues in the CDR3. CDR3 coding DNA: TGTGCCATCAGTGAGCCTCCGCCAGCGGGGGCGGTCTCCTACAATGAGCAGTTCTTC. Translated: CAISEPPPAGAVSYNEQFF.

The chain is built from TRBV20-1 and TRBJ2-4, with 7 bases aligning to TRBD2. This CDR3 has 13 amino acids. The V gene end was trimmed by 5 bases and the J gene end by 1 base; junction bases not matched to a gene: 2. The germline CDR1 and CDR2 sequences are DFQATT and SNEGSKA (reference sequence). CDR3 coding DNA: TGCAGTGCTGCGCGGGGGGCCAAAAACATTCAGTACTTC. Its translation is CSAARGAKNIQYF.

V gene TRBV6-6 combines with J gene TRBJ2-3; D is ambiguous. The germline V gene encodes CDR1 MNHNY and CDR2 SVGAGI (reference sequence). V was shortened by 0 bases and J by 0 bases, with 10 bases between the two germline ends. The CDR3 length is 16 residues. The CDR3 spells CASSYSRSSSTDTQYF. The CDR3 bases are TGTGCCAGCAGTTACTCGCGTTCGTCTAGCACAGATACGCAGTATTTT.

The chain employs TRBV6-2 or TRBV6-3 and TRBJ2-2; no clear D. The CDR3 contains 13 residues. With 5 bases removed from V and 4 bases from J, the gap between germline ends came to 8 bases. Germline lookup yields CDR1 MNHEY and CDR2 SVGEGT. The CDR3 is CASSGVITGELFF. DNA of the CDR3: TGTGCCAGCAGTGGAGTAATCACCGGGGAGCTGTTTTTT.

This chain joins TRBV11-2 and TRBJ2-7, with unresolved D. This CDR3 region has 14 residues. CDR1 SGHAT and CDR2 FQNNGV come from the germline V gene. V lost 1 base and J 2 bases, leaving 9 bases between the germline ends. The DNA of the CDR3 is TGTGCCAGCAGCTTAGGCGATACGGCCTACGAGCAGTACTTC. Translating gives CASSLGDTAYEQYF. Full variable domain (rest looked up from reference TRBV11-2 and TRBJ2-7): EAGVAQSPRYKIIEKRQSVAFWCNPISGHATLYWYQQILGQGPKLLIQFQNNGVVDDSQLPKDRFSAERLKGVDSTLKIQPAKLEDSAVYLCASSLGDTAYEQYFGPGTRLTVT.

This rearrangement joins TRBV24-1 to TRBJ2-2; 7 bases are shared with TRBD1. V shed 3 bases and J 6 bases; nucleotides not matched to a gene: 9. CDR1 is KGHDR, CDR2 SFDVKD, per germline. The CDR3 has 16 residues. For the CDR3, the DNA is TGTGCCACCAGTGATGTGAGGGGGCGCTTTCCCGGGGAGCTGTTTTTT. Amino acid sequence: CATSDVRGRFPGELFF.

The chain has TRBV6-5 and TRBJ2-7; D remains ambiguous. CDR1 MNHEY and CDR2 SVGAGI come from the germline V gene. The CDR3 extends over 12 amino acids. The V gene lost 5 bases and the J gene lost 7 bases, with 12 bases spanning the gap. CDR3 DNA: TGTGCCAGCAGTCGCGTCGGGTTGGAGCAGTACTTC. Its protein product is CASSRVGLEQYF.

This clonotype was observed at least ten times. V usage is TRBV27 and J usage is TRBJ2-5; 11 nucleotides line up with TRBD2. V gave up 5 bases and J gave up 2 bases; unmatched junction bases: 4. CDR1 is MNHEY and CDR2 is SMNVEV in the germline V gene (reference sequence). The CDR3 runs to 15 residues. The CDR3 loop reads CASSPSGGNQETQYF. CDR3 nucleotide sequence: TGTGCCAGCAGTCCTAGCGGGGGGAATCAAGAGACCCAGTACTTC.

The CDR3 sequence is CSAKEAGTYEQYF. The CDR3 DNA reads TGCAGTGCTAAGGAGGCCGGAACCTACGAGCAGTACTTC. The chain is built from TRBV20-1 and TRBJ2-7, with TRBD2 as a possible D gene (5 bases). Germline CDR1 is DFQATT and CDR2 is SNEGSKA (reference sequence). There are 13 residues in the CDR3. Trimming took off 4 bases at V and 2 bases at J, with 12 bases between the two ends.

The chain joins TRBV6-2 or TRBV6-3 to TRBJ2-2, with 10 bases aligning to TRBD2. The V gene's germline CDR1 is MNHEY and CDR2 SVGEGT. The length of the CDR3 is 19 residues. J lost 3 bases, V lost 0 bases, and 10 bases had no gene match. CDR3 sequence: CASSYSTLLAGAYTGELFF. For the CDR3, the DNA is TGTGCCAGCAGTTACTCGACTCTCCTAGCGGGGGCGTACACCGGGGAGCTGTTTTTT.

V usage is TRBV7-9 and J usage is TRBJ2-5, with D perhaps given as TRBD1 or TRBD2 (5 bases each). Trimming removed 5 bases from V and 5 bases from J, with 12 bases in between. The germline V gene has CDR1 SEHNR and CDR2 FQNEAQ (reference sequence). This CDR3 comprises 13 residues. The CDR3 spells CASSRGPTETQYF. DNA for the CDR3: TGTGCCAGCAGCCGGGGACCCACGGAGACCCAGTACTTC.

This chain links TRBV9 with TRBJ2-5; 10 bases are a match to TRBD2. Germline CDR1 and CDR2: SGDLS and YYNGEE. The CDR3 is 17 residues long. Germline trimming cut 0 bases from V and 1 base from J; bases unmatched to any gene: 6. The CDR3 reads CASSVAGASGGQETQYF. In nucleotides, the CDR3 is TGTGCCAGCAGCGTAGCTGGGGCTAGCGGGGGCCAAGAGACCCAGTACTTC.

The chain joins TRBV9 to TRBJ2-7; the D is unclear. The V end lost 0 bases, the J end lost 3 bases, and 13 bases lay between the germline ends. This CDR3 contains 15 residues. Per germline, CDR1 SGDLS and CDR2 YYNGEE. This CDR3 is CASSVDPRNGYEQYF. The CDR3 DNA is TGTGCCAGCAGCGTAGACCCCCGGAACGGCTACGAGCAGTACTTC.

This clonotype was seen only a few times. The rearrangement links TRBV29-1 to TRBJ2-7; possibly TRBD2 for D (5 bases). CDR1 is SQVTM and CDR2 is ANQGSEA in the germline V gene. V gave up 1 base and J gave up 2 bases, with 15 bases separating them. This CDR3 has 15 residues. The CDR3 is CSVEVNAGTPYEQYF. The CDR3 DNA is TGCAGCGTTGAAGTCAATGCGGGTACCCCCTACGAGCAGTACTTC.

This clonotype was seen only a few times. The chain has TRBV5-1 and TRBJ2-4; 8 bases fit TRBD1. The CDR3 spans 18 residues. The V gene's germline CDR1 is SGHRS and CDR2 YFSETQ. The V segment lost 0 bases and the J segment 0 bases; nucleotides outside the gene matches: 8. CDR3 protein: CASSLGQGPFLAKNIQYF. The DNA for the CDR3 is TGCGCCAGCAGCTTGGGACAGGGGCCTTTCCTAGCCAAAAACATTCAGTACTTC.

V gene TRBV19 combines with J gene TRBJ1-2; no definite D call. CDR3 length: 13 residues. Germline-derived CDR1 and CDR2 are LNHDA and SQIVND (reference sequence). The V end was cut by 7 bases, the J end by 2 bases, with 11 bases between. The CDR3 DNA is TGTGCCAGTACGGAGATAGGGAACTATGGCTACACCTTC. It codes for CASTEIGNYGYTF.